This T cell receptor (beta chain) was observed in a study of cytomegalovirus exposure and HLA in healthy donors. Trimming at V came to 7 bases and at J to 12 bases, leaving 2 bases not matched to a gene. Germline-derived CDR1 and CDR2 are MNHNY and SVGAGI (reference sequence). The CDR3 length is 11 residues. In the PCR, 60 Vbeta and 13 Jbeta primers were used. Clones were sequenced by immunoSEQ multiplex PCR, and TCRdb holds only the in-frame ones, with some missing. The profile shows about 160,000 clones, roughly 88% of them singletons. The chain couples TRBV6-6 to TRBJ2-6, with TRBD1 identical over 8 bases. Sequencing was done on a sample of PBMCs. The TCR originated in a boy between 2 and 15 years old in good health and CMV-seronegative. The CDR3 is CASTDRAVLTF. In nucleotides, the CDR3 is TGTGCCAGCACGGACAGGGCCGTCCTGACTTTC.